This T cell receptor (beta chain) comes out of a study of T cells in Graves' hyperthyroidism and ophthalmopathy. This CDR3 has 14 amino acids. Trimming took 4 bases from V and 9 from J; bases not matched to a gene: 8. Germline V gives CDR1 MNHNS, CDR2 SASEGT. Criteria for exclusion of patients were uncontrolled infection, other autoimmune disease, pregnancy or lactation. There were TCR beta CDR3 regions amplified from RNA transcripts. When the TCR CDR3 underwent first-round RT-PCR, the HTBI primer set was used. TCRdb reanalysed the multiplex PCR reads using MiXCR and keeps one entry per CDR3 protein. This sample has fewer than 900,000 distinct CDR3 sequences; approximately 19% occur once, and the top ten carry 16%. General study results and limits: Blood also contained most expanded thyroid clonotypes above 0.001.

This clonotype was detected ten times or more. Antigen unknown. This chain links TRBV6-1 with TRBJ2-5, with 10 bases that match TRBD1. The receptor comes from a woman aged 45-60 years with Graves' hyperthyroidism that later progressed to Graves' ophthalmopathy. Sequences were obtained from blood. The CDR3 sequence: CASSAQDRGEAQYF. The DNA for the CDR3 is TGTGCCAGCAGTGCGCAGGACAGGGGGGAGGCCCAGTACTTC.